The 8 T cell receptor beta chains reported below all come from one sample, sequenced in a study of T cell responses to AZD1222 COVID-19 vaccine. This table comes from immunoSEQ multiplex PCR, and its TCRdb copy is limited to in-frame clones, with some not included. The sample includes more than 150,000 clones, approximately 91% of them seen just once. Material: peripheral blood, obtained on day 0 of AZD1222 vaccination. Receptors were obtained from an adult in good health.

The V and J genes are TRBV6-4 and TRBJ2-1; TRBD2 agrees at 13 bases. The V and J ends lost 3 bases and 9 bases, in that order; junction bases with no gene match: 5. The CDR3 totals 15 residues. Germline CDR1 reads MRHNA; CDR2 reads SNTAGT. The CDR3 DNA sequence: TGTGCCAGCAGTGAAGGGACTAGCGGGGATGGTGAGCAGTTCTTC. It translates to CASSEGTSGDGEQFF.

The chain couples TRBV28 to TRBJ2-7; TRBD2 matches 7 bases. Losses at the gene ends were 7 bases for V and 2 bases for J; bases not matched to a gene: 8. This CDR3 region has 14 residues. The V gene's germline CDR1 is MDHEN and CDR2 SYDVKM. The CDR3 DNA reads TGTGCCAGCACCTGGGGGGGACCCCCCTACGAGCAGTACTTC. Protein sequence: CASTWGGPPYEQYF.

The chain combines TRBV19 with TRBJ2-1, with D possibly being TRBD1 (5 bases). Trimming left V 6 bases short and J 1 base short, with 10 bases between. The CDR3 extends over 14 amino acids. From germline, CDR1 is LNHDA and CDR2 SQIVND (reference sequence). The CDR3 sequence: CASRSAGSYNEQFF. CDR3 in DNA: TGTGCCAGTAGGTCGGCAGGGTCCTACAATGAGCAGTTCTTC.

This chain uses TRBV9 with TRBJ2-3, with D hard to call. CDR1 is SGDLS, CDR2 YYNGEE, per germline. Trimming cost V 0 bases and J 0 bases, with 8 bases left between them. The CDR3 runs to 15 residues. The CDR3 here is CASSVESASTDTQYF. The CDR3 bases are TGTGCCAGCAGCGTAGAGAGCGCTAGCACAGATACGCAGTATTTT. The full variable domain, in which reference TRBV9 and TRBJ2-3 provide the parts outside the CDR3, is DSGVTQTPKHLITATGQRVTLRCSPRSGDLSVYWYQQSLDQGLQFLIQYYNGEERAKGNILERFSAQQFPDLHSELNLSSLELGDSALYFCASSVESASTDTQYFGPGTRLTVL.

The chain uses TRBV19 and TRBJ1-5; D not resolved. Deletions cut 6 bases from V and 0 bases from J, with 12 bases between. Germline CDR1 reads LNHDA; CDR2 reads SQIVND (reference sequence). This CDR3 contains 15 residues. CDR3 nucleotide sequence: TGTGCCAGTAGGGAGAGCGCATATAGCAATCAGCCCCAGCATTTT. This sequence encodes CASRESAYSNQPQHF.

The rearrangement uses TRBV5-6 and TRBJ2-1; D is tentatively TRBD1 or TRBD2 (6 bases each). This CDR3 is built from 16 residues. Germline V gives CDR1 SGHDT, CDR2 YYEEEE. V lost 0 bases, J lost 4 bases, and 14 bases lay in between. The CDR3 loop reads CASSLAAGQGYNEQFF. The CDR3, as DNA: TGTGCCAGCAGCTTGGCTGCGGGGCAGGGGTACAATGAGCAGTTCTTC. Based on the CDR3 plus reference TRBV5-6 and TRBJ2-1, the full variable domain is DAGVTQSPTHLIKTRGQQVTLRCSPKSGHDTVSWYQQALGQGPQFIFQYYEEEERQRGNFPDRFSGHQFPNYSSELNVNALLLGDSALYLCASSLAAGQGYNEQFFGPGTRLTVL.

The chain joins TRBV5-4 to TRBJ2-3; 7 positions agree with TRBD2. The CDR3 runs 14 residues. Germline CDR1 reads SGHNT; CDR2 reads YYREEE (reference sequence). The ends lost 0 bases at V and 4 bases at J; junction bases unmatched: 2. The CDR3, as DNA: TGTGCCAGCAGCTTGGAAGGGAGGGCAGATACGCAGTATTTT. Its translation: CASSLEGRADTQYF.

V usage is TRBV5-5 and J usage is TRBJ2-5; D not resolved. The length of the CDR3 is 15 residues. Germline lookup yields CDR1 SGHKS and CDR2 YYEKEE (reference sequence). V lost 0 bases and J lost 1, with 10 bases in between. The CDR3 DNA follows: TGTGCCAGCAGCTTGGTGGCAGGCCTCCAAGAGACCCAGTACTTC. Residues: CASSLVAGLQETQYF.